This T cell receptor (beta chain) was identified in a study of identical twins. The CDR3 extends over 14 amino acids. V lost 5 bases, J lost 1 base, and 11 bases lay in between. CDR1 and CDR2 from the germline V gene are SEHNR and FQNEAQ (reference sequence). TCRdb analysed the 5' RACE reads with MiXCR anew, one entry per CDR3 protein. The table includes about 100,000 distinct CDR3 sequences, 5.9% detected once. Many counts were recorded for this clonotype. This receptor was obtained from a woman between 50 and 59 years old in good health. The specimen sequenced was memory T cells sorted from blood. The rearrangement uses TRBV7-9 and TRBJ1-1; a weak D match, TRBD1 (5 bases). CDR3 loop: CASSLGTPNTEAFF. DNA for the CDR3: TGTGCCAGCAGCCTCGGGACCCCGAACACTGAAGCTTTCTTT.